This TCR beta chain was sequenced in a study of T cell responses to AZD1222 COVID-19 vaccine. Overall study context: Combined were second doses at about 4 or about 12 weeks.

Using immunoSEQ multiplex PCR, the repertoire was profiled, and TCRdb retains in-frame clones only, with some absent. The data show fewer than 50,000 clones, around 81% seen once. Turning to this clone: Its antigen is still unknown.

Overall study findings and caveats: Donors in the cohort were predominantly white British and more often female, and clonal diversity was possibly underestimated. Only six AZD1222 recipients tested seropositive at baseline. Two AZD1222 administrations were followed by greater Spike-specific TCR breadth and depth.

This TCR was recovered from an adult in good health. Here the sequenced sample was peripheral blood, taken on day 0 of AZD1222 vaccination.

CDR3: CASSQGFGGAETQYF. In nucleotides, the CDR3 is TGTGCCAGCAGCCAAGGGTTCGGGGGGGCCGAGACCCAGTACTTC. V gene TRBV3-1 (or the pseudogene TRBV3-2) combines with J gene TRBJ2-5; 8 bases line up with TRBD2. Looked up from germline, CDR1 is LGHDT and CDR2 is YNNKEL (reference sequence). Unmatched junction bases numbered 6, after V lost 1 base and J lost 5 bases. There are 15 residues in the CDR3.